This TCR beta chain was sequenced in a study of blood T cell repertoires in COVID-19. At the level of the study: PBMCs, B-cell-depleted T cells, or T cells provided the cDNA or gDNA that made up the material.

The CDR3 length is 12 residues. V was pared by 2 bases and J by 6 bases, with 8 bases between. Looked up from germline, CDR1 is MNHEY and CDR2 is SMNVEV (reference sequence). Using immunoSEQ multiplex PCR, the repertoire was profiled, and TCRdb retains in-frame clones only, with some absent. The table includes some 160,000 clones, approximately 90% detected once. The receptor was isolated from a man aged 18 to 30 with COVID-19, enrolled during active disease. This chain joins TRBV27 and TRBJ2-7; tentatively, D is TRBD1 (5 bases). Sequencing was done on a sample of peripheral blood. Here the CDR3 reads CASSLRQGEQYF. The DNA of the CDR3 is TGTGCCAGCAGTTTAAGGCAGGGCGAGCAGTACTTC.